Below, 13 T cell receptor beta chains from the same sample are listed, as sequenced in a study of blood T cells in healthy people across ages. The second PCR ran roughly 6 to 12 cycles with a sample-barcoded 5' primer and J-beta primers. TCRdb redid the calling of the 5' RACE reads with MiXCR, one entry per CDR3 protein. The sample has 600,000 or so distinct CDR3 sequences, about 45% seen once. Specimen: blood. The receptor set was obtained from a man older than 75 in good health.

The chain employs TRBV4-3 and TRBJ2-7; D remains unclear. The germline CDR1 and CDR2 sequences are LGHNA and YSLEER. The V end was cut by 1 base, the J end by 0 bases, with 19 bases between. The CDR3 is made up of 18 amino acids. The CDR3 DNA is TGCGCCAGCAGCCAAGGTTTGGCCCGGACGGTGAGCTCCTACGAGCAGTACTTC. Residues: CASSQGLARTVSSYEQYF.

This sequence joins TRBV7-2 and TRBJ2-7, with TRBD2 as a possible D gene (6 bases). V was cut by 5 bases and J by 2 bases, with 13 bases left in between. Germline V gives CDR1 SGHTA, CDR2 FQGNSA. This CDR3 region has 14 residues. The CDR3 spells CASSREIIPYEQYF. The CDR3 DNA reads TGTGCCAGCAGCCGGGAGATCATTCCCTACGAGCAGTACTTC.

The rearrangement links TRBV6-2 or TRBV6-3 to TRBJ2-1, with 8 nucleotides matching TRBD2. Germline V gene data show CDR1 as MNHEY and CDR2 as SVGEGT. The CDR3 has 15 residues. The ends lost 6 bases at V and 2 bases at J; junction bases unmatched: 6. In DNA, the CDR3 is TGTGCCAGCAGGCCACTAGCGGAGACCTACAATGAGCAGTTCTTC. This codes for CASRPLAETYNEQFF.

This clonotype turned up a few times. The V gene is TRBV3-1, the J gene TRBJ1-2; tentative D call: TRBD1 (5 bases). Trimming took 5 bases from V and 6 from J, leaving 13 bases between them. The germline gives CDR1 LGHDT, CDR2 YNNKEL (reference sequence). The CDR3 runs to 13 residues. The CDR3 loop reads CASSTGDGNGYTF. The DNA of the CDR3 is TGTGCCAGCAGCACTGGGGACGGGAATGGCTACACCTTC. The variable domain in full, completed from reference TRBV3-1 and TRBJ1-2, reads DTAVSQTPKYLVTQMGNDKSIKCEQNLGHDTMYWYKQDSKKFLKIMFSYNNKELIINETVPNRFSPKSPDKAHLNLHINSLELGDSAVYFCASSTGDGNGYTFGSGTRLTVV.

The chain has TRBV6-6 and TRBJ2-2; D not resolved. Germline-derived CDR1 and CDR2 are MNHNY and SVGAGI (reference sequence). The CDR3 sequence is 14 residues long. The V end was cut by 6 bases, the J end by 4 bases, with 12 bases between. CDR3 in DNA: TGTGCCAGCAGCCTTGACACCATCACCGGGGAGCTGTTTTTT. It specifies CASSLDTITGELFF.

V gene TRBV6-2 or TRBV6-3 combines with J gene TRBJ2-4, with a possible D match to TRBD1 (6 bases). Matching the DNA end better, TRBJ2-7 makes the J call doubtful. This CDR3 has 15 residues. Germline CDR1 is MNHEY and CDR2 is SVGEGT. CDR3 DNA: TGTGCCAGCAGTACCCTGACAGGAGTAAGCTACGAGCAGTACTTC. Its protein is CASSTLTGVSYEQYF.

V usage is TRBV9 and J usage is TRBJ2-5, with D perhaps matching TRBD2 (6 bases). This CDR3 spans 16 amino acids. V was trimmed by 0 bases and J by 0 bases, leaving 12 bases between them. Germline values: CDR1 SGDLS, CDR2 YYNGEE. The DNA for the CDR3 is TGTGCCAGCAGCGTAGGTGCGGGAACGTACCAAGAGACCCAGTACTTC. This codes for CASSVGAGTYQETQYF.

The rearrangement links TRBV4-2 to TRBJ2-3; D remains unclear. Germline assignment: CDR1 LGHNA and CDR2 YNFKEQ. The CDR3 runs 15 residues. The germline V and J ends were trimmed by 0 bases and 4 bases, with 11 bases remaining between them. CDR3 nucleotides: TGTGCCAGCAGCCAAGAGTCCGGTCAGTCAGATACGCAGTATTTT. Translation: CASSQESGQSDTQYF.

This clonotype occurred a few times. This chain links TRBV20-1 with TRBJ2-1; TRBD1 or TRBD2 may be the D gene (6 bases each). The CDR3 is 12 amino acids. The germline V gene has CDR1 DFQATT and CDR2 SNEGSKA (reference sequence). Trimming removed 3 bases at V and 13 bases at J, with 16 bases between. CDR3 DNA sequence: TGCAGTGCTAGGGAGGGTGGGACACGACAGTTCTTC. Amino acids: CSAREGGTRQFF.

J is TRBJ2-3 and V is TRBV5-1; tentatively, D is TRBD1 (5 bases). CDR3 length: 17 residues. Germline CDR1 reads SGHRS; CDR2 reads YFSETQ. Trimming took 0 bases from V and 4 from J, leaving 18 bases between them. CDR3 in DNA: TGCGCCAGCAGCTTGGAGAGAGGCAGGGTGAGCGCAGATACGCAGTATTTT. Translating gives CASSLERGRVSADTQYF.

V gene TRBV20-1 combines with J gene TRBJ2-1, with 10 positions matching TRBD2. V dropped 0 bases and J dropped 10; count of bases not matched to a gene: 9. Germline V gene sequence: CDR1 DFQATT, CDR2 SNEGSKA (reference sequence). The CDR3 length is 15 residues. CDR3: CSARDRASGSGEQFF. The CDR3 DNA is TGCAGTGCTAGAGATAGGGCTAGCGGGAGCGGCGAGCAGTTCTTC.

In DNA, the CDR3 is TGTGCCATCAGTGAGTTAGCGGATACGCAGTATTTT. Translating it yields CAISELADTQYF. This sequence joins TRBV10-3 and TRBJ2-3; weak D call: TRBD2 (5 bases). Germline CDR1 and CDR2: ENHRY and SYGVKD. The CDR3 loop spans 12 amino acids. V lost 1 base and J lost 6, with 5 bases in between.

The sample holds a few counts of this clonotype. The CDR3, as DNA: TGTGCCAGCCGTCAGGACCTCTCCTACAATGAGCAGTTCTTC. It specifies CASRQDLSYNEQFF. The chain recombines TRBV12-3 or TRBV12-4 with TRBJ2-1; D unclear. V lost 8 bases and J lost 0, with 11 bases in between. This CDR3 has 14 residues.